The present TCR beta chain was sequenced within a study of blood T cell repertoires in COVID-19. The wider study: Recovered Cohort 3 donors showed two negative PCRs, clearance, or symptom resolution.

This CDR3 is built from 12 residues. The germline CDR1 and CDR2 sequences are MGHDK and SYGVNS. Trimming removed 5 bases at V and 5 bases at J, with 9 bases between. The age range of participants was 18 to 89 years, with residence in roughly 25 US areas. Cohorts were determined from participant-reported clinical history. Methods used by the authors: Amplification from reference gene primers served as the basis for estimated nucleated cell counts. Libraries were prepared by immunoSEQ multiplex PCR; TCRdb keeps only in-frame clonotypes and omits some of them. V and J calls and clone size are as listed in that table; D and trimming were resolved from the DNA. This repertoire shows a few hundred thousand clones, around 87% found once; its top ten account for roughly 1.9%.

Sequences were obtained from PBMCs or T cells enriched from blood (not recorded which). The source of this sequence is a man aged 35-49 years in a cohort exposed to, infected with or recovered from COVID-19 (not recorded which). V usage is TRBV25-1 and J usage is TRBJ1-2; D not resolved. CDR3 DNA sequence: TGTGCCAGCAGTCAGACTGATTATGGCTACACCTTC. As protein: CASSQTDYGYTF.